The 14 T cell receptor beta chains below all came from one sample that was sequenced in a study of blood T cell repertoires in COVID-19. Profiled with immunoSEQ multiplex PCR; TCRdb holds only in-frame clones, not every one. This table has 290,000 or so clones, 90% appearing once. The sample comprised PBMCs or T cells enriched from blood (not recorded which). These receptors were taken from a woman aged 18-29 years with acute COVID-19.

This clone was recorded only once. The chain employs TRBV2 and TRBJ2-7; 8 bases agree with TRBD1. After removal of 4 bases from V and 6 bases from J, the junction contained 8 bases not matched to a gene. CDR1 is SNHLY and CDR2 is FYNNEI in the germline V gene. This CDR3 region has 14 residues. CDR3 sequence (DNA): TGTGCCAGCAGTGGGACAGGGACCCCTGGCGAGCAGTACTTC. Protein product: CASSGTGTPGEQYF.

The J gene is TRBJ2-5, the V gene TRBV7-8; 9 bases are a match to TRBD1. Unmatched junction bases numbered 6, after V lost 5 bases and J lost 2 bases. Germline CDR1 is SGHVS and CDR2 is FQNEAQ. The CDR3 extends over 15 amino acids. CDR3 region: CASSQNRGPQETQYF. The CDR3 nucleotides are TGTGCCAGCAGCCAAAACAGGGGGCCACAAGAGACCCAGTACTTC.

This clone was counted once. The chain employs TRBV5-1 and TRBJ2-5; 8 nucleotides match TRBD1. The junction had 4 bases not matched to a gene; V was cut back by 4 bases and J by 5 bases. This CDR3 region has 13 residues. Germline CDR1 and CDR2: SGHRS and YFSETQ. As DNA, the CDR3 is TGCGCCAGCAGCCTCTGGACAGGGGAGACCCAGTACTTC. Residues: CASSLWTGETQYF.

The CDR3 loop is CAWSLGLPTYEQYF. CDR3 sequence (DNA): TGTGCCTGGAGTCTGGGACTACCGACCTACGAGCAGTACTTC. The V and J genes are TRBV30 and TRBJ2-7, with 7 bases fitting TRBD2. V was pared by 2 bases and J by 2 bases, with 6 bases of the junction left unmatched. This CDR3 has 14 residues. Germline V CDR1 and CDR2: GTSNPN, SVGIG (reference sequence).

The chain carries TRBV9 and TRBJ2-2; weak D call: TRBD1 (6 bases). This CDR3 contains 16 residues. The germline V gene has CDR1 SGDLS and CDR2 YYNGEE. Trimming pared 4 bases from V and 4 bases from J, leaving 17 bases between. The DNA for the CDR3 is TGTGCCAGCAGCTCGGGATGGGGGCAGGGCACCGGGGAGCTGTTTTTT. Its protein is CASSSGWGQGTGELFF.

The rearrangement links TRBV6-5 to TRBJ2-7, with a possible D match to TRBD2 (6 bases). Germline V gene sequence: CDR1 MNHEY, CDR2 SVGAGI. Trimming pared 2 bases from V and 0 bases from J, leaving 11 bases between. CDR3 length: 15 residues. CDR3 in amino acids: CASSYGGASSYEQYF. For the CDR3, the DNA is TGTGCCAGCAGTTACGGCGGGGCCAGCTCCTACGAGCAGTACTTC.

This sequence joins TRBV5-1 and TRBJ1-2; D remains unclear. CDR1 and CDR2 from the germline V gene are SGHRS and YFSETQ. The V end lost 4 bases, the J end lost 0 bases, and 7 bases lay between the germline ends. The CDR3 loop spans 13 amino acids. CDR3 sequence (DNA): TGCGCCAGCAGCATCACGGCTAACTATGGCTACACCTTC. Its translation is CASSITANYGYTF.

The CDR3: CASSAPRQDLFPPQHF. CDR3 DNA: TGTGCCAGCAGTGCTCCCCGACAGGATCTTTTCCCGCCCCAGCATTTT. The chain joins TRBV27 to TRBJ1-5; the D gene is possibly TRBD1 (6 bases). Trimming cost V 5 bases and J 9 bases, with 23 bases left between them. Germline lookup yields CDR1 MNHEY and CDR2 SMNVEV (reference sequence). The CDR3 sequence is 16 residues long.

The chain has TRBV12-3 or TRBV12-4 and TRBJ2-5, with D unresolved. Trimming pared 1 base from V and 3 bases from J, leaving 6 bases between. CDR3 size: 13 residues. The CDR3 sequence: CASSLVSEETQYF. DNA of the CDR3: TGTGCCAGCAGTTTAGTCTCGGAAGAGACCCAGTACTTC.

To note about this clone: Mismatch with germline at one junction end may stem from a read error. The rearrangement links TRBV3-1 (or the pseudogene TRBV3-2) to TRBJ2-3; D unclear. Germline CDR1 is LGHDT and CDR2 is YNNKEL (reference sequence). There are 14 residues in the CDR3. This chain's CDR3 is CASNQNSQTDTQYF. DNA for the CDR3: TGTGCCAGCAACCAAAATTCCCAAACAGATACGCAGTATTTT.

The V gene is TRBV2, the J gene TRBJ2-7; 8 nucleotides agree with TRBD2. CDR1 SNHLY and CDR2 FYNNEI come from the germline V gene. CDR3 length equals 15 residues. After removal of 6 bases from V and 0 bases from J, the junction contained 7 bases not matched to a gene. DNA for the CDR3: TGTGCCAGCAGCCTTGGACTAGCTGCCTCCTACGAGCAGTACTTC. It codes for CASSLGLAASYEQYF.

V usage is TRBV4-2 and J usage is TRBJ1-1; D is unresolved. The germline V and J ends were trimmed by 2 bases and 1 base, with 11 bases remaining between them. CDR3 length: 15 residues. Germline V CDR1 and CDR2: LGHNA, YNFKEQ. CDR3: CASSQYSGGNTEAFF. CDR3 coding DNA: TGTGCCAGCAGCCAATACAGCGGCGGGAACACTGAAGCTTTCTTT.

J is TRBJ2-7 and V is TRBV6-5, with TRBD2 matching 7 bases. Germline V gives CDR1 MNHEY, CDR2 SVGAGI. Germline trimming cut 8 bases from V and 1 base from J; bases unmatched to any gene: 2. CDR3 length: 12 residues. CDR3 protein: CASASGSYEQYF. The CDR3 region has the DNA TGTGCCAGCGCTAGCGGATCCTACGAGCAGTACTTC.

V and J are TRBV5-1 and TRBJ2-1; 8 bases map to TRBD2. This CDR3 has 16 residues. J lost 7 bases, V lost 0 bases, and 9 bases had no gene match. Germline CDR1 reads SGHRS; CDR2 reads YFSETQ. The CDR3 DNA sequence: TGCGCCAGCAGCTTGGAAGCGATAGCGGGAATAAATGAGCAGTTCTTC. The encoded protein is CASSLEAIAGINEQFF. Supplemented by reference TRBV5-1 and TRBJ2-1, the full variable domain reads KAGVTQTPRYLIKTRGQQVTLSCSPISGHRSVSWYQQTPGQGLQFLFEYFSETQRNKGNFPGRFSGRQFSNSRSEMNVSTLELGDSALYLCASSLEAIAGINEQFFGPGTRLTVL.